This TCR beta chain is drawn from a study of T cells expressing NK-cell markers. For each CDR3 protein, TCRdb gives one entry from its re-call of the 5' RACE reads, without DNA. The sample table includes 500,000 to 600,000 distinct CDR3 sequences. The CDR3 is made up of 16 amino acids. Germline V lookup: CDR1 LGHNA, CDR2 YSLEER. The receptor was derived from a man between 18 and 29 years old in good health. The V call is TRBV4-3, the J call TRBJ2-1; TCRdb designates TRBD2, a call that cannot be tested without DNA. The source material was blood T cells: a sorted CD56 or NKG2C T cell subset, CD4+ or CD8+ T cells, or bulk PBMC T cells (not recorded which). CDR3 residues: CASSRLAVWDHNEQFF.